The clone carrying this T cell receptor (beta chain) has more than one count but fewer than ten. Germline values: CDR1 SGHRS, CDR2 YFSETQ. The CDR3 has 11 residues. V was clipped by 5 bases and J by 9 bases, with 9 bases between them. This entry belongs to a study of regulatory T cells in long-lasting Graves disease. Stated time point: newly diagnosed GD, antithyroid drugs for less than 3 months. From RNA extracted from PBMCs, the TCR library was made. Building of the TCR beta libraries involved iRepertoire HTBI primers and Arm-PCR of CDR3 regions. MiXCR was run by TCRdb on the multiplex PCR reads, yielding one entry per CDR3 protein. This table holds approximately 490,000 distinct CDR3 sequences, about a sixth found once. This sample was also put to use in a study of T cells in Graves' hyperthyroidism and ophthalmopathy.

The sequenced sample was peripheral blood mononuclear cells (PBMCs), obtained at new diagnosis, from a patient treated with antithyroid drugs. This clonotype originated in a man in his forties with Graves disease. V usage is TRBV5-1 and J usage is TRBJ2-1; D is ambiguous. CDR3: CASSFGSEQFF. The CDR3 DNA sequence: TGCGCCAGCAGTTTCGGAAGTGAGCAGTTCTTC. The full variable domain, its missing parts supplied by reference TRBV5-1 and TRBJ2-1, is KAGVTQTPRYLIKTRGQQVTLSCSPISGHRSVSWYQQTPGQGLQFLFEYFSETQRNKGNFPGRFSGRQFSNSRSEMNVSTLELGDSALYLCASSFGSEQFFGPGTRLTVL.